This record looks at one TCR beta chain sequence and its context. The junction had 7 bases not matched to a gene; V was cut back by 1 base and J by 3 bases. The V gene's germline CDR1 is SGHTA and CDR2 FQGNSA. The CDR3 extends over 17 amino acids. Primed by a sample-barcoded 5' primer and a J-beta primer mix, a second PCR proceeded for roughly 6 to 12 cycles. Carrying 12 random nucleotides, a template-switch adaptor labeled each individual cDNA molecule. TCRdb reprocessed the 5' RACE reads via MiXCR and lists one record per CDR3 protein. The sample lists roughly 1.5 million distinct CDR3 sequences, less than 45% seen once, with 4% in the top ten. These data belong to a study of blood T cells in healthy people across ages. Across the study: Template switching caught about one barcoded beta molecule for each two T cells.

V is TRBV7-2 and J is TRBJ2-3, with 10 bases aligning to TRBD2. The TCR originated in a woman between 18 and 30 years old in good health. Specimen: blood. DNA for the CDR3: TGTGCCAGCAGCTTAGAGGCTAGCGGGGGCAGGACAGATACGCAGTATTTT. Translation gives CASSLEASGGRTDTQYF.